These 5 T cell receptor beta chains were sequenced from one sample in a study of blood T cell repertoires in COVID-19. Only in-frame clones appear in the TCRdb table, and some are missing; sequencing was by immunoSEQ multiplex PCR. This sample yields roughly 250,000 clones, of which over 75% are seen a single time; 0.65% to 0.95% belongs to the top ten. The sequencing input was peripheral blood. The receptors originated from a woman younger than 45 with acute or convalescent COVID-19.

This clone was observed once. The chain uses TRBV6-2 or TRBV6-3 and TRBJ2-1; 8 bases match TRBD2. The CDR3 is made up of 14 amino acids. The ends lost 0 bases at V and 6 bases at J; junction bases unmatched: 1. Germline V gene data show CDR1 as MNHEY and CDR2 as SVGEGT. The CDR3 here is CASSYSTSANEQFF. The CDR3 nucleotides read TGTGCCAGCAGTTACTCGACTAGCGCCAATGAGCAGTTCTTC.

This clone occurred a few times. The CDR3 loop is CASSFRNPNEKLFF. CDR3 bases: TGCGCCAGCAGCTTTAGAAATCCTAATGAAAAACTGTTTTTT. The chain combines TRBV5-1 with TRBJ1-4; D gene unclear. Deletions cut 2 bases from V and 3 bases from J, with 8 bases between. The CDR3 contains 14 residues. CDR1 is SGHRS and CDR2 is YFSETQ in the germline V gene.

The CDR3: CASSSRQDRQNIQYF. Here the CDR3 DNA reads TGTGCCAGCAGCTCGAGACAGGATCGGCAAAACATTCAGTACTTC. The chain combines TRBV7-2 with TRBJ2-4, with a tentative D call TRBD1 (6 bases). CDR1 and CDR2 (germline): SGHTA, FQGNSA. The CDR3 spans 15 residues. V lost 4 bases to trimming and J lost 5 bases, with 15 bases between them.

J is TRBJ2-2 and V is TRBV10-2, with 10 positions matching TRBD2. The V gene's germline CDR1 is WSHSY and CDR2 SAAADI. CDR3 length: 15 amino acids. V shed 7 bases, J shed 2 bases, and the junction held 4 bases outside the gene matches. CDR3 nucleotides: TGCGCCAGCACCGGACTAGCGGAAAACACCGGGGAGCTGTTTTTT. Translated: CASTGLAENTGELFF.

About this clone: Different DNA sequences within this sample yield the same CDR3. The J gene is TRBJ2-7, the V gene TRBV9, with 13 bases matching TRBD2. The junction had 4 bases not matched to a gene; V was cut back by 4 bases and J by 3 bases. Germline V CDR1 and CDR2: SGDLS, YYNGEE. This CDR3 comprises 15 residues. CDR3 amino acids: CASSPRTSGSYEQYF. DNA for the CDR3: TGTGCCAGCAGCCCAAGGACTAGCGGGAGCTACGAGCAGTACTTC.